Below, 20 T cell receptor beta chains from the same sample are listed, as sequenced in a study of T cells in Graves' hyperthyroidism and ophthalmopathy. TCR beta CDR3 sequences were amplified from RNA transcripts. A set of HTBI primers served as the primers for a first-round RT-PCR of the TCR CDR3. TCRdb called the multiplex PCR reads again in MiXCR, with one record for every CDR3 protein. In the table there are roughly 800,000 distinct CDR3 sequences, 38% of which are singletons. The sample comprised blood. These receptors were obtained from a man aged 18-30 years with Graves' hyperthyroidism.

This clonotype was picked up many times. At one of its ends the junction is not consistent with the germline gene, which may arise from a read error. The V gene is TRBV2, the J gene TRBJ1-4; tentative D call: TRBD1 (5 bases). The length of the CDR3 is 13 residues. The germline gives CDR1 SNHLY, CDR2 FYNNEI. The CDR3 here is CASSRGEKRGFIF. The CDR3 coding sequence is TGTGCCAGCAGTCGCGGCGAGAAACGGGGGTTTATTTTT.

Concerning this clonotype itself: A read error may produce the germline difference seen at one junction end. V is TRBV2 and J is TRBJ1-2; 7 bases map to TRBD1. The CDR3 is 16 amino acids. Per the germline V gene, CDR1 is SNHLY and CDR2 is FYNNEI. The CDR3 region is CVSIRDSGRSNYGYTF. CDR3 DNA sequence: TGTGTCAGCATCCGGGACAGCGGTAGATCTAACTATGGCTACACCTTC.

The chain joins TRBV12-3 or TRBV12-4 to TRBJ2-2; the D is unclear. Deletions cut 2 bases from V and 5 bases from J, with 12 bases between. The CDR3 length is 15 residues. The DNA for the CDR3 is TGTGCCAGCAGTTTACCCCATCCGTTGACCGGGGAGCTGTTTTTT. Translating it yields CASSLPHPLTGELFF.

The gene calls are TRBV10-2 and TRBJ2-5; possibly TRBD1 or TRBD2 for D (5 bases each). With 6 bases removed from V and 5 bases from J, the gap between germline ends came to 10 bases. CDR1 and CDR2 (germline): WSHSY, SAAADI. The CDR3 runs 12 residues. The CDR3 DNA reads as TGCGCCAGCAGACGGGGCTCGGAGACCCAGTACTTC. This gives the protein CASRRGSETQYF.

The rearrangement links TRBV6-6 to TRBJ1-5; perhaps TRBD1 as D (6 bases). CDR1 MNHNY and CDR2 SVGAGI come from the germline V gene (reference sequence). The CDR3 is 12 amino acids. The ends were cut back, 6 bases at V and 8 bases at J, with 11 bases in the middle. The CDR3 spells CASRQGAEPQHF. CDR3 DNA sequence: TGTGCCAGCAGACAGGGCGCCGAGCCCCAGCATTTT.

This chain links TRBV20-1 with TRBJ2-7, with TRBD2 matching 8 bases. With 5 bases clipped from V and 1 base from J, the junction kept 7 bases outside the gene matches. There are 14 residues in the CDR3. Looked up from germline, CDR1 is DFQATT and CDR2 is SNEGSKA (reference sequence). CDR3 nucleotide sequence: TGCAGTGCTCCCCGGGAGGGCCTGTCCTACGAGCAGTACTTC. It encodes CSAPREGLSYEQYF.

The chain has TRBV6-1 and TRBJ2-5; D may be TRBD1 (6 bases). Germline V gene lookup returns CDR1 MNHNS and CDR2 SASEGT. Trimming took off 8 bases at V and 4 bases at J, with 8 bases between the two ends. This CDR3 comprises 11 residues. The CDR3 loop reads CASYRAETQYF. The CDR3 DNA reads TGTGCCAGCTACAGGGCAGAGACCCAGTACTTC.

This chain links TRBV6-6 with TRBJ1-1, with TRBD1 as a possible D gene (6 bases). Trimming stripped 10 bases from V and 4 bases from J, with 16 bases between. This CDR3 spans 13 amino acids. CDR1 is MNHNY and CDR2 is SVGAGI in the germline V gene (reference sequence). The CDR3 sequence: CATSNREGTEAFF. DNA for the CDR3: TGTGCCACCTCGAACAGGGAGGGCACTGAAGCTTTCTTT.

The V gene is TRBV12-3 or TRBV12-4, the J gene TRBJ1-5, with D perhaps TRBD1 (6 bases). The CDR3 extends over 13 amino acids. V dropped 6 bases and J dropped 4 bases, with 10 bases sitting between them. The CDR3 loop reads CASRGGRNQPQHF. The CDR3 DNA is TGTGCCAGCAGGGGGGGGCGAAATCAGCCCCAGCATTTT.

Notes on this clonotype: This may come from a read error, since a much larger clone is one base off. The chain recombines TRBV29-1 with TRBJ1-1; D uncertain. This CDR3 has 11 amino acids. Germline V CDR1 and CDR2: SQVTM, ANQGSEA. In DNA, the CDR3 is TGCAGCGTTGGAAGAAACAGTGAAGCTTTCTTT. Encoded protein: CSVGRNSEAFF. Full variable domain (missing parts from reference TRBV29-1 and TRBJ1-1): SAVISQKPSRDICQRGTSLTIQCQVDSQVTMMFWYRQQPGQSLTLIATANQGSEATYESGFVIDKFPISRPNLTFSTLTVSNMSPEDSSIYLCSVGRNSEAFFGQGTRLTVV.

At least ten counts were recorded for this clonotype. The gene calls are TRBV7-8 and TRBJ1-1; D call uncertain. Germline assignment: CDR1 SGHVS and CDR2 FQNEAQ. V lost 4 bases and J 4 bases, leaving 7 bases between the germline ends. The CDR3 length is 12 residues. DNA of the CDR3: TGTGCCAGCAGCTCCTCGAGCACTGAAGCTTTCTTT. The encoded protein is CASSSSSTEAFF. Filled out from reference TRBV7-8 and TRBJ1-1, the complete variable domain reads GAGVSQSPRYKVAKRGQDVALRCDPISGHVSLFWYQQALGQGPEFLTYFQNEAQLDKSGLPSDRFFAERPEGSVSTLKIQRTQQEDSAVYLCASSSSSTEAFFGQGTRLTVV.

The chain carries TRBV7-9 and TRBJ1-3; 8 nucleotides line up with TRBD1. CDR1 and CDR2 from the germline V gene are SEHNR and FQNEAQ (reference sequence). Losses at the gene ends were 8 bases for V and 0 bases for J; bases not matched to a gene: 9. CDR3 length: 16 amino acids. CDR3 region: CASGPRQGRSGNTIYF. The CDR3, as DNA: TGTGCCAGCGGGCCGCGACAGGGGCGCTCTGGAAACACCATATATTTT.

J is TRBJ2-7 and V is TRBV7-2; the D gene is possibly TRBD1 (6 bases). V lost 5 bases, J lost 6 bases, and 14 bases lay in between. The length of the CDR3 is 13 residues. Germline assignment: CDR1 SGHTA and CDR2 FQGNSA. The CDR3 bases are TGTGCCAGCAGCAAGTACAGGGAAGGCGAGCAGTACTTC. Amino acids: CASSKYREGEQYF.

The V and J genes are TRBV7-9 and TRBJ1-1; TRBD1 aligns across 7 bases. This CDR3 comprises 15 residues. The V gene's germline CDR1 is SEHNR and CDR2 FQNEAQ (reference sequence). With 6 bases clipped from V and 3 bases from J, the junction kept 10 bases outside the gene matches. The CDR3: CASSLLQGRDTEAFF. The DNA for the CDR3 is TGTGCCAGCAGTCTCCTACAGGGGAGGGACACTGAAGCTTTCTTT. Together with reference TRBV7-9 and TRBJ1-1, the CDR3 gives the full variable domain: DTGVSQNPRHKITKRGQNVTFRCDPISEHNRLYWYRQTLGQGPEFLTYFQNEAQLEKSRLLSDRFSAERPKGSFSTLEIQRTEQGDSAMYLCASSLLQGRDTEAFFGQGTRLTVV.

Details on this clonotype: Given a much more abundant clone one base away, this may be a read error. This chain connects TRBV10-3 to TRBJ2-5, with D perhaps TRBD2 (5 bases). The germline V gene encodes CDR1 ENHRY and CDR2 SYGVKD. The CDR3 runs 14 residues. Trimming left V 5 bases short and J 2 bases short, with 12 bases between. CDR3 sequence: CAISRGSAQETQYF. CDR3 bases: TGTGCCATCAGTAGAGGGAGCGCACAAGAGACCCAGTACTTC.

The chain uses TRBV29-1 and TRBJ2-2, with D possibly matching TRBD1 (6 bases). The germline CDR1 and CDR2 sequences are SQVTM and ANQGSEA. V lost 7 bases to trimming and J lost 4 bases, with 10 bases between them. The CDR3 is 12 amino acids. The CDR3 DNA is TGCAGCGCAACAGGGATCACCGGGGAGCTGTTTTTT. Translated: CSATGITGELFF.

There are many counts of this clonotype. CDR3 amino acids: CSAQPAEGVQETQYF. The CDR3 nucleotides are TGCAGTGCTCAACCGGCAGAGGGGGTCCAAGAGACCCAGTACTTC. The chain combines TRBV20-1 with TRBJ2-5; D is perhaps TRBD1 (6 bases). Trimming took off 5 bases at V and 1 base at J, with 17 bases between the two ends. CDR1 and CDR2 from the germline V gene are DFQATT and SNEGSKA (reference sequence). This CDR3 contains 15 residues.

The V call is TRBV20-1, the J call TRBJ2-7; 7 nucleotides align to TRBD2. The CDR3 contains 13 residues. Germline-derived CDR1 and CDR2 are DFQATT and SNEGSKA (reference sequence). Trimming at V came to 7 bases and at J to 1 base, leaving 7 bases not matched to a gene. The CDR3 DNA reads TGCAGTGGAAAACTAGCGCCTTCCTACGAGCAGTACTTC. Protein sequence: CSGKLAPSYEQYF.

As to this clonotype: It differs at one base from a far larger clone, so likely a read error. The chain couples TRBV7-3 to TRBJ2-5; TRBD2 might be the D (6 bases). The CDR3 runs 13 residues. V shed 3 bases and J shed 6 bases, with 11 bases lying between them. The germline gives CDR1 SGHTA, CDR2 FQGTGA. CDR3 bases: TGTGCCAGCAGCTTGGCGGGATGGAAGACCCAGTACTTC. This translates into CASSLAGWKTQYF.

This clonotype showed up many times. The chain combines TRBV15 with TRBJ1-5; D may be TRBD1 (5 bases). V was pared by 1 base and J by 0 bases, with 13 bases between. The germline CDR1 and CDR2 sequences are LNHNV and YYDKDF (reference sequence). CDR3 size: 17 residues. CDR3 in DNA: TGTGCCACCAGCAGAGTACCGACAGCAAATAGCAATCAGCCCCAGCATTTT. Protein sequence: CATSRVPTANSNQPQHF. The complete variable domain, with remaining parts taken from reference TRBV15 and TRBJ1-5, reads DAMVIQNPRYQVTQFGKPVTLSCSQTLNHNVMYWYQQKSSQAPKLLFHYYDKDFNNEADTPDNFQSRRPNTSFCFLDIRSPGLGDTAMYLCATSRVPTANSNQPQHFGDGTRLSIL.